The 5 T cell receptor beta chains listed next were all sequenced from one sample in a study of blood T cell repertoires in COVID-19. TCRdb keeps only in-frame clones here, not all; method: immunoSEQ multiplex PCR. Of hundreds of thousands of clones in the sample, about 85% are singletons; the top ten hold approximately 2%. Sequences were obtained from PBMCs or T cells enriched from blood (not recorded which). These receptors were taken from a young woman with acute COVID-19.

The CDR3 bases are TGTGCCTCAGGGGAAGGTTCCTATAATTCACCCCTCCACTTT. Protein sequence: CASGEGSYNSPLHF. This rearrangement joins TRBV19 to TRBJ1-6; weak D call: TRBD1 (6 bases). The CDR3 is 14 residues long. Germline assignment: CDR1 LNHDA and CDR2 SQIVND (reference sequence). The V end lost 11 bases, the J end lost 1 base, and 12 bases lay between the germline ends. The full variable domain, rest sourced from reference TRBV19 and TRBJ1-6, is DGGITQSPKYLFRKEGQNVTLSCEQNLNHDAMYWYRQDPGQGLRLIYYSQIVNDFQKGDIAEGYSVSREKKESFPLTVTSAQKNPTAFYLCASGEGSYNSPLHFGNGTRLTVT.

The chain is built from TRBV6-5 and TRBJ1-1; D ambiguous. Germline V CDR1 and CDR2: MNHEY, SVGAGI. This CDR3 has 14 amino acids. V lost 5 bases, J lost 1 base, and 11 bases lay in between. The CDR3 reads CASSLHTQNTEAFF. The CDR3 DNA reads as TGTGCCAGCAGTCTTCACACGCAGAACACTGAAGCTTTCTTT.

The chain combines TRBV14 with TRBJ2-5; D may be TRBD1 (6 bases). The V end lost 0 bases, the J end lost 7 bases, and 21 bases lay between the germline ends. CDR1 is SGHDN and CDR2 is FVKESK in the germline V gene. CDR3 length: 17 residues. CDR3 region: CASSQERGTTGYGTQYF. In DNA, the CDR3 is TGTGCCAGCAGCCAAGAGAGGGGGACCACAGGGTACGGGACCCAGTACTTC.

CDR3 in DNA: TGTGCCACCCGGGACAGATCTAATCAGCCCCAGCATTTT. It codes for CATRDRSNQPQHF. The chain joins TRBV27 to TRBJ1-5; 7 nucleotides match TRBD1. V lost 10 bases, J lost 4 bases, and 7 bases stayed unmatched. Germline V gene lookup returns CDR1 MNHEY and CDR2 SMNVEV (reference sequence). CDR3 length: 13 amino acids.

This sequence joins TRBV5-4 and TRBJ2-3, with 9 bases lining up with TRBD1. Trimming at V came to 0 bases and at J to 3 bases, leaving 2 bases not matched to a gene. This CDR3 comprises 15 residues. Germline V lookup: CDR1 SGHNT, CDR2 YYREEE (reference sequence). CDR3 sequence (DNA): TGTGCCAGCAGCTTGGGACAGGGGGTAACAGATACGCAGTATTTT. It yields the protein CASSLGQGVTDTQYF.